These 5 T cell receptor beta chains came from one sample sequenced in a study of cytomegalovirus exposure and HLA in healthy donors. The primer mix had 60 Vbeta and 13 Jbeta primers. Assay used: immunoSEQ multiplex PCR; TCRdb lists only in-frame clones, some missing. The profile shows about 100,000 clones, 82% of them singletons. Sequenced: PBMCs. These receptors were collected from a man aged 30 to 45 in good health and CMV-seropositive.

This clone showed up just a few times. The CDR3 region has the DNA TGTGCCAGCACCAAAGGTTCGGGGTACGAGCAGTACTTC. Its translation is CASTKGSGYEQYF. The rearrangement joins TRBV11-3 to TRBJ2-7; a possible D gene is TRBD2 (5 bases). The CDR3 is made up of 13 amino acids. V lost 7 bases to trimming and J lost 4 bases, with 14 bases between them. Germline V gene sequence: CDR1 SGHNT, CDR2 YENEEA.

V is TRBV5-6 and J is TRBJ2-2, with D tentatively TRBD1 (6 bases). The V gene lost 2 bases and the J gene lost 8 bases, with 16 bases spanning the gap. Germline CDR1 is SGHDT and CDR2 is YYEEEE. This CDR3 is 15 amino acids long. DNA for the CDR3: TGTGCCAGCAGCTTCGTTGGGGGCTTGGAAGGGGAGCTGTTTTTT. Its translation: CASSFVGGLEGELFF.

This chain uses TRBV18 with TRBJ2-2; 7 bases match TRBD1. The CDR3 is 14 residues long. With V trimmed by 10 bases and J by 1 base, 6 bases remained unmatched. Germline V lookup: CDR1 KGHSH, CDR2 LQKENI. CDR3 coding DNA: TGTGCCACCCAGGGACAGAGGAACACCGGGGAGCTGTTTTTT. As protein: CATQGQRNTGELFF.

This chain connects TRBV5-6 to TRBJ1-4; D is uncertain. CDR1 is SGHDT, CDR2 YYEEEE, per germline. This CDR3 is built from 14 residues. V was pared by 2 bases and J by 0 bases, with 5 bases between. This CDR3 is CASSFYSTNEKLFF. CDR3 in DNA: TGTGCCAGCAGCTTCTACTCAACTAATGAAAAACTGTTTTTT.

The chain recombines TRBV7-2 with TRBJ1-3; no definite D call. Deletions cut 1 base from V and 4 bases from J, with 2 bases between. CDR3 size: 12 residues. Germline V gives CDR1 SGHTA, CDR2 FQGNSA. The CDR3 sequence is CASSLVGNTIYF. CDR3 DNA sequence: TGTGCCAGCAGCTTAGTAGGAAACACCATATATTTT.